Shown below are 19 T cell receptor beta chains from a single sample sequenced in a study of HIV-infected patients and healthy controls. cDNA was made from roughly 470 ng RNA using alpha and beta constant primers. Separate chain-specific third strand synthesis with multiplexing indices produced the alpha and beta libraries. TCRdb re-derived calls from the 5' RACE reads in MiXCR, one entry per CDR3 protein. The top ten hold 3% to 4.5% of the sample, which has about 24,000 distinct CDR3 sequences, under 9.5% seen once. No cell fractionation was done, so the repertoire covers all unsorted peripheral blood T cells. The specimen sequenced was blood. Source of these receptors: an adult in good health.

This clonotype was picked up a small number of times. The V call is TRBV21-1, the J call TRBJ1-1. TRBV21-1 is recorded as a pseudogene. CDR3 length: 15 residues. The CDR3 is CARLEGRDLDTEAFF. CDR3 bases: TGTGCCCGACTGGAAGGGAGGGATCTGGACACTGAAGCTTTCTTT.

This clonotype has a count of ten or more. In DNA form, the CDR3 reads TGTGCCAGCAGTTTACCGCTAGCGGGGGCAGATACGCAGTATTTT. Protein product: CASSLPLAGADTQYF. V and J are TRBV28 and TRBJ2-3, with 10 bases identical to TRBD2. The CDR3 has 15 residues. The germline CDR1 and CDR2 sequences are MDHEN and SYDVKM. After removal of 2 bases from V and 4 bases from J, the junction contained 3 bases not matched to a gene.

In its sample, this clonotype was seen many times. V usage is TRBV18 and J usage is TRBJ1-5, with D hard to call. Germline V gives CDR1 KGHSH, CDR2 LQKENI. The V and J ends lost 3 bases and 4 bases respectively, with 7 bases between them. This CDR3 contains 13 residues. Written as DNA, the CDR3 is TGTGCCAGCTCACCCGGGTTGAATCAGCCCCAGCATTTT. Translating it yields CASSPGLNQPQHF.

At least ten counts were recorded for this clonotype. V and J are TRBV10-2 and TRBJ1-1, with 7 bases identical to TRBD1. Germline V gene sequence: CDR1 WSHSY, CDR2 SAAADI. With V trimmed by 3 bases and J by 4 bases, 2 bases remained unmatched. This CDR3 is 13 amino acids long. The CDR3 reads CASSEQGSTEAFF. Written as DNA, the CDR3 is TGCGCCAGCAGTGAACAGGGGAGCACTGAAGCTTTCTTT.

This clonotype was seen ten or more times. J is TRBJ2-5 and V is TRBV9; D possibly matches TRBD1 or TRBD2 (6 bases each). Per germline, CDR1 SGDLS and CDR2 YYNGEE. The V end was cut by 0 bases, the J end by 5 bases, with 11 bases between. The CDR3 sequence is 14 residues long. The chain's CDR3 is CASSVAGGVETQYF. The CDR3 DNA reads as TGTGCCAGCAGCGTAGCCGGGGGCGTTGAGACCCAGTACTTC.

This clonotype was counted many times. The chain employs TRBV14 and TRBJ1-2; maybe TRBD1 (5 bases). Germline values: CDR1 SGHDN, CDR2 FVKESK. This CDR3 has 14 amino acids. V was cut by 5 bases and J by 3 bases, with 13 bases left in between. CDR3 sequence (DNA): TGTGCCAGCAGCTCCTTCGGGGACCACTATGGCTACACCTTC. This encodes CASSSFGDHYGYTF.

This clonotype was detected many times. V usage is TRBV25-1 and J usage is TRBJ1-6; D not certain. Trimming took off 2 bases at V and 8 bases at J, with 4 bases between the two ends. The CDR3 totals 12 residues. Germline V gives CDR1 MGHDK, CDR2 SYGVNS. CDR3 in DNA: TGTGCCAGCAGTGAAGCAGATTCACCCCTCCACTTT. This gives the protein CASSEADSPLHF.

The table lists this clonotype with many counts. The V and J genes are TRBV20-1 and TRBJ2-1; maybe TRBD2 (5 bases). In germline, CDR1 is DFQATT, CDR2 SNEGSKA (reference sequence). This CDR3 has 13 amino acids. Trimming took 5 bases from V and 6 from J, leaving 14 bases between them. DNA for the CDR3: TGCAGTGCTCCTCTCGGACTGGTCAATGAGCAGTTCTTC. Translated, it gives CSAPLGLVNEQFF.

This clonotype was counted ten times or more. CDR3 residues: CASSLDSGPGEQYF. The DNA for the CDR3 is TGTGCCAGCAGCCTAGACAGTGGTCCTGGAGAGCAGTACTTC. The V gene is TRBV13, the J gene TRBJ2-7; a weak D match, TRBD1 (5 bases). This CDR3 region has 14 residues. Trimming pared 5 bases from V and 7 bases from J, leaving 18 bases between. Germline lookup yields CDR1 PRHDT and CDR2 FYEKMQ (reference sequence). Full variable domain (missing parts from reference TRBV13 and TRBJ2-7): AAGVIQSPRHLIKEKRETATLKCYPIPRHDTVYWYQQGPGQDPQFLISFYEKMQSDKGSIPDRFSAQQFSDYHSELNMSSLELGDSALYFCASSLDSGPGEQYFGPGTRLTVT.

This clonotype was counted a few times. The rearrangement links TRBV6-5 to TRBJ2-7; 9 positions agree with TRBD1. V trimming: 2 bases; J trimming: 4 bases; junction bases outside the gene matches: 3. The CDR3 has 14 residues. CDR1 and CDR2 from the germline V gene are MNHEY and SVGAGI. The CDR3 here is CASSYGTGIYEQYF. CDR3 sequence (DNA): TGTGCCAGCAGTTACGGGACAGGGATATACGAGCAGTACTTC.

The sample holds many counts of this clonotype. The chain couples TRBV2 to TRBJ1-5; possibly TRBD1 for D (5 bases). This CDR3 has 15 amino acids. Trimming pared 7 bases from V and 0 bases from J, leaving 13 bases between. The germline gives CDR1 SNHLY, CDR2 FYNNEI. CDR3 in amino acids: CASTGGSASNQPQHF. The CDR3 bases are TGTGCCAGCACGGGGGGAAGCGCTAGCAATCAGCCCCAGCATTTT.

This clonotype appeared many times. J is TRBJ1-5 and V is TRBV12-3 or TRBV12-4; D is ambiguous. Trimming removed 6 bases from V and 3 bases from J, with 6 bases in between. This CDR3 region has 12 residues. CDR3 nucleotide sequence: TGTGCCAGCAGCCGGAACAATCAGCCCCAGCATTTT. Its translation is CASSRNNQPQHF.

This clonotype was seen ten or more times. This chain joins TRBV12-3 or TRBV12-4 and TRBJ1-1; D is perhaps TRBD1 (5 bases). The CDR3 is 13 residues long. V shed 5 bases and J shed 5 bases, with 12 bases lying between them. The CDR3 loop is CASSPSRGTEAFF. CDR3 sequence (DNA): TGTGCCAGCAGTCCCTCCCGGGGGACTGAAGCTTTCTTT.

This chain connects TRBV19 to TRBJ1-5; no definite D call. The germline CDR1 and CDR2 sequences are LNHDA and SQIVND (reference sequence). The CDR3 extends over 14 amino acids. With 3 bases removed from V and 1 base from J, the gap between germline ends came to 7 bases. As DNA, the CDR3 is TGTGCCAGTAGTATCTACACGAGCAATCAGCCCCAGCATTTT. Translating it yields CASSIYTSNQPQHF.

This clonotype was counted ten times or more. The chain employs TRBV20-1 and TRBJ2-7; the match to TRBD2 covers 13 bases. The V gene's germline CDR1 is DFQATT and CDR2 SNEGSKA (reference sequence). The CDR3 loop spans 14 amino acids. The junction had 3 bases not matched to a gene; V was cut back by 5 bases and J by 2 bases. CDR3 bases: TGCAGTGCTTCACTAGCGGGGGGGACCTACGAGCAGTACTTC. It is translated as CSASLAGGTYEQYF.

This clonotype was seen only a few times. CDR3 bases: TGTGCCAGCAGCTTAGTTCAGAGAAACTATGGCTACACCTTC. Translating gives CASSLVQRNYGYTF. The rearrangement uses TRBV11-2 and TRBJ1-2; no reliable D call. Looked up from germline, CDR1 is SGHAT and CDR2 is FQNNGV. The CDR3 covers 14 residues. V shed 1 base and J shed 2 bases, with 8 bases lying between them.

This clonotype was seen repeatedly, ten times or more. The rearrangement links TRBV20-1 to TRBJ2-3; 9 bases map to TRBD1. In germline, CDR1 is DFQATT, CDR2 SNEGSKA (reference sequence). The V gene end was trimmed by 5 bases and the J gene end by 3 bases; junction bases not matched to a gene: 9. The CDR3 loop spans 15 amino acids. The CDR3 sequence: CSAYLQGAGTDTQYF. DNA for the CDR3: TGCAGTGCTTATCTACAGGGGGCTGGGACAGATACGCAGTATTTT.

At least ten counts were recorded for this clonotype. CDR3 amino acids: CSKAVEAKNIQYF. CDR3 bases: TGCAGTAAAGCAGTCGAAGCCAAAAACATTCAGTACTTC. This chain links TRBV20-1 with TRBJ2-4; D call uncertain. V gave up 8 bases and J gave up 0 bases, with 11 bases separating them. Per germline, CDR1 DFQATT and CDR2 SNEGSKA (reference sequence). The CDR3 consists of 13 residues.

This clonotype was detected ten times or more. The V call is TRBV30, the J call TRBJ2-7; TRBD2 is a possible D gene (5 bases). Germline V gene data show CDR1 as GTSNPN and CDR2 as SVGIG (reference sequence). Trimming shortened V by 0 bases and J by 0 bases, and 12 bases separated the two germline ends. The CDR3 covers 15 residues. In nucleotides, the CDR3 is TGTGCCTGGAGTGTAGGGCGGGTGCACTCCTACGAGCAGTACTTC. Translating gives CAWSVGRVHSYEQYF.